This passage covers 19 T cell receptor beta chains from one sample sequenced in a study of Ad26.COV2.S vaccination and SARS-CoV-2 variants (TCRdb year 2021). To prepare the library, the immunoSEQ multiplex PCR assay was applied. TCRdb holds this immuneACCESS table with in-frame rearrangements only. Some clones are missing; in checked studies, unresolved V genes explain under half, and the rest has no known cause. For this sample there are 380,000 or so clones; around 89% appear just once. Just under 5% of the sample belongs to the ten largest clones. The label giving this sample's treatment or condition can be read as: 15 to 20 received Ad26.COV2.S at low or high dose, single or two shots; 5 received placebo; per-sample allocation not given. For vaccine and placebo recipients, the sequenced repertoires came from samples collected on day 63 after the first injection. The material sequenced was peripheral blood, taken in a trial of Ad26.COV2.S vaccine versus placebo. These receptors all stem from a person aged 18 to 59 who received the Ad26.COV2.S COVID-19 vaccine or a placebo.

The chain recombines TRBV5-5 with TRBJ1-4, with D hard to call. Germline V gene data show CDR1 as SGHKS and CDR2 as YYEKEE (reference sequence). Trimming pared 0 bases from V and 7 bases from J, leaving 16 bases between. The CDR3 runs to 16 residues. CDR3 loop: CASSLDAGEGFEKLFF. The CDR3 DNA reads TGTGCCAGCAGCTTGGACGCCGGGGAGGGTTTTGAAAAACTGTTTTTT.

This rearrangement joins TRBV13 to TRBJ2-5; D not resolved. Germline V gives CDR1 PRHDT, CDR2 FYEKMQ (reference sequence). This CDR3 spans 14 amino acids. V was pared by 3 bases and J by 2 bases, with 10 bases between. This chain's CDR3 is CASSFEGLQETQYF. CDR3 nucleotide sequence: TGTGCCAGCAGCTTTGAAGGGCTACAAGAGACCCAGTACTTC.

CDR3 protein: CAWSLERDAEQFF. The DNA of the CDR3 is TGTGCCTGGAGCTTAGAGCGGGATGCTGAGCAGTTCTTC. The chain joins TRBV30 to TRBJ2-1, with 7 bases identical to TRBD2. This CDR3 contains 13 residues. The junction had 8 bases not matched to a gene; V was cut back by 3 bases and J by 9 bases. Germline CDR1 and CDR2: GTSNPN and SVGIG (reference sequence).

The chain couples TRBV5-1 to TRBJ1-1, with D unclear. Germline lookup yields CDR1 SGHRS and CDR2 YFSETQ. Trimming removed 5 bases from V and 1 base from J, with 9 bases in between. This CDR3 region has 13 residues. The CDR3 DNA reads TGCGCCAGCAGGGACCCTGAGAACACTGAAGCTTTCTTT. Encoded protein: CASRDPENTEAFF.

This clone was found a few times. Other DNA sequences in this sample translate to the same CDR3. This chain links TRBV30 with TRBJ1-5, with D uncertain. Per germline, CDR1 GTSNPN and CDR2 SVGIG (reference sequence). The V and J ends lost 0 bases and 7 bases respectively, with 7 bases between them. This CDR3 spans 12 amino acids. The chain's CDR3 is CAWSVLGQPQHF. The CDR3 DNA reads TGTGCCTGGAGTGTACTAGGCCAGCCCCAGCATTTT.

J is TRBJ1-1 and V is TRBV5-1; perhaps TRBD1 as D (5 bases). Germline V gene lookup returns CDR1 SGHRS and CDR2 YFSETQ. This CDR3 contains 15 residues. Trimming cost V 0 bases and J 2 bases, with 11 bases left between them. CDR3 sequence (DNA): TGCGCCAGCAGCTTGGACAGCGGGGGAAACACTGAAGCTTTCTTT. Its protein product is CASSLDSGGNTEAFF.

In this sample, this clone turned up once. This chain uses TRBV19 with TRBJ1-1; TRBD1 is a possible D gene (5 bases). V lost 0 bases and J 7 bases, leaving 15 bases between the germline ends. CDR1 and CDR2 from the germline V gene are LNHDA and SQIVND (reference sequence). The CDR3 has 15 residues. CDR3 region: CASSIDGGTLGEAFF. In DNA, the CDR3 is TGTGCCAGTAGTATAGATGGGGGAACTTTGGGTGAAGCTTTCTTT.

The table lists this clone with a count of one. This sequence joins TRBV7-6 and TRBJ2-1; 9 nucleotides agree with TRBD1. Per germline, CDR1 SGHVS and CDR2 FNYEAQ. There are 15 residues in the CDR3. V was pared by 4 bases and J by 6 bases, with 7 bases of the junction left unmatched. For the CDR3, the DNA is TGTGCCAGCAGCTCCGCGACAGGGGGGTTCAATGAGCAGTTCTTC. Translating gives CASSSATGGFNEQFF.

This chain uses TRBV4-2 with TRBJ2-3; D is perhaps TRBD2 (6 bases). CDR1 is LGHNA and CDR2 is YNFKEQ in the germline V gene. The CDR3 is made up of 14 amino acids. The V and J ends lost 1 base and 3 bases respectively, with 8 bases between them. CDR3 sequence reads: CASSQGLVTDTQYF. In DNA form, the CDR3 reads TGTGCCAGCAGCCAAGGACTAGTAACAGATACGCAGTATTTT.

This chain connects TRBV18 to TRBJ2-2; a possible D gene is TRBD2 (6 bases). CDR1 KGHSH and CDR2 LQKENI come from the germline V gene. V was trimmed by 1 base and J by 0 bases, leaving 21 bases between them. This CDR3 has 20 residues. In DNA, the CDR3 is TGTGCCAGCTCACCACGGAGGGCCACACAATCCGGCACGAACACCGGGGAGCTGTTTTTT. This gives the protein CASSPRRATQSGTNTGELFF.

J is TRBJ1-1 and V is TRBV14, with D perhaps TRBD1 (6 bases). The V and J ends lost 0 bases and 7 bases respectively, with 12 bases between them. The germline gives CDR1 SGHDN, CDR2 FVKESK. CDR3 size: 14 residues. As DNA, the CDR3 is TGTGCCAGCAGCCAAGAGTGGGGGCGAGGTGAAGCTTTCTTT. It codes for CASSQEWGRGEAFF.

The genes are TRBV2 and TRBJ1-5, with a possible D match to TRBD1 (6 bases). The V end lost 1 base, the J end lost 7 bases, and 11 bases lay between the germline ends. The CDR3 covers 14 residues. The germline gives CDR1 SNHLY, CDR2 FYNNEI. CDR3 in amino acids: CASSEGRGRQPQHF. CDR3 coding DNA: TGTGCCAGCAGTGAAGGCAGGGGTAGGCAGCCCCAGCATTTT.

The CDR3 region is CASSVGTGDEKLFF. Here the CDR3 DNA reads TGTGCCAGCAGCGTAGGGACGGGGGATGAAAAACTGTTTTTT. V is TRBV9 and J is TRBJ1-4, with D possibly matching TRBD1 (5 bases). CDR1 is SGDLS and CDR2 is YYNGEE in the germline V gene. There are 14 residues in the CDR3. With 0 bases removed from V and 6 bases from J, the gap between germline ends came to 9 bases.

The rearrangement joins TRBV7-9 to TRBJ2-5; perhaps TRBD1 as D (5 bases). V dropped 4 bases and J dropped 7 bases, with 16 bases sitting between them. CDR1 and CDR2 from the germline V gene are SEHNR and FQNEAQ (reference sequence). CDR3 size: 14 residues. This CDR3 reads CASSSKQDAWTQYF. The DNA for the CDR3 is TGTGCCAGCAGCTCGAAACAGGACGCGTGGACCCAGTACTTC.

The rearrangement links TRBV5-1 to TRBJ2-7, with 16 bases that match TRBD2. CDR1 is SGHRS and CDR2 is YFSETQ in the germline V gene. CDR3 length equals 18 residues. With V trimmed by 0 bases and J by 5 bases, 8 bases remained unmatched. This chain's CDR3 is CASSLAPGLAGGPNEQYF. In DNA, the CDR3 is TGCGCCAGCAGCTTGGCTCCGGGACTAGCGGGGGGGCCTAACGAGCAGTACTTC.

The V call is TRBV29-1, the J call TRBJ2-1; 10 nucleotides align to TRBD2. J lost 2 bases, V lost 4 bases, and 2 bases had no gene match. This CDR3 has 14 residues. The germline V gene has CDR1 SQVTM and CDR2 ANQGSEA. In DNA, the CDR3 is TGCAGCGTTGGACTAGCGGGTACCTACAATGAGCAGTTCTTC. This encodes CSVGLAGTYNEQFF.

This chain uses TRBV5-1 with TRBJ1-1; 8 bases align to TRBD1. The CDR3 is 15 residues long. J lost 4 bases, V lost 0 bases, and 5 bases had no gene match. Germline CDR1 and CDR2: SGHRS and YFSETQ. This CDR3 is CASSLVAQGATEAFF. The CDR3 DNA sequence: TGCGCCAGCAGCTTGGTAGCGCAGGGGGCCACTGAAGCTTTCTTT.

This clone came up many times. Here the CDR3 reads CASSKGAGSTDTQYF. The CDR3 bases are TGTGCCAGCAGTAAAGGAGCGGGGAGCACAGATACGCAGTATTTT. The chain carries TRBV6-4 and TRBJ2-3, with 7 positions matching TRBD2. The CDR3 covers 15 residues. J gave up 0 bases and V 5 bases, and 5 bases lay outside the gene matches. Germline-derived CDR1 and CDR2 are MRHNA and SNTAGT.

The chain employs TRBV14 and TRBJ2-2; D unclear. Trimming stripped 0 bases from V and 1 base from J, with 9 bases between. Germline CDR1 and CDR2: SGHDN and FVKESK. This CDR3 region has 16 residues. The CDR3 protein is CASSQDLVGNTGELFF. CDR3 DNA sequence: TGTGCCAGCAGCCAAGATTTAGTTGGGAACACCGGGGAGCTGTTTTTT. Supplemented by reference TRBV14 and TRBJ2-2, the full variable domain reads EAGVTQFPSHSVIEKGQTVTLRCDPISGHDNLYWYRRVMGKEIKFLLHFVKESKQDESGMPNNRFLAERTGGTYSTLKVQPAELEDSGVYFCASSQDLVGNTGELFFGEGSRLTVL.